The present entry profiles one T cell receptor beta chain with its context. The authors' processing: Estimation of nucleated cell counts relied on the amplification of reference gene primers. Only in-frame clones appear in the TCRdb table, and some are missing; sequencing was by immunoSEQ multiplex PCR. D and trimming were read from the DNA, whereas the V and J calls and clone size are those reported in that table. The table records around 25,000 clones, approximately 83% of them present only once. The source of the sample is a study of blood T cell repertoires in COVID-19. Looking at the study overall: The samples span acute and convalescent COVID-19 from the United States, Italy and Spain. From T cells, B-cell-depleted T cells, or PBMCs came the material, which was cDNA or gDNA.

This CDR3 comprises 18 residues. Germline V CDR1 and CDR2: LGHNA, YNFKEQ. V shed 4 bases, J shed 7 bases, and the junction held 18 bases outside the gene matches. This clonotype was obtained from a man aged 65 to 79 with acute or convalescent COVID-19. The specimen sequenced was peripheral blood. The V and J genes are TRBV4-2 and TRBJ2-1, with 8 bases fitting TRBD2. CDR3 protein: CASSPLGSREGVRNEQFF. In nucleotides, the CDR3 is TGTGCCAGCAGCCCCCTCGGGAGTCGGGAGGGCGTTAGGAATGAGCAGTTCTTC.